The clone carrying this T cell receptor (beta chain) was counted many times. No antigen is known for it. TCRdb re-called the RT-PCR reads with MiXCR, one entry per CDR3 protein. The repertoire has hundreds of thousands of distinct CDR3 sequences, 14% of them found once; the top ten carry 6% to 7%. The data originate from a study of response to subunit inactivated influenza vaccine. Study results and limitations: Only a handful of new T cells, the authors suggested, are recruited with each seasonal influenza vaccination.

Germline V gives CDR1 SGHAT, CDR2 FQNNGV. CDR3 length: 15 amino acids. V dropped 1 base and J dropped 4 bases, with 13 bases sitting between them. The sequenced sample was PBMCs from blood, obtained approximately 15 days before vaccination. The TCR originated in a man between 45 and 60 years old who received an inactivated influenza vaccine. The V call is TRBV11-2, the J call TRBJ1-1; D unclear. CDR3 protein: CASSLVAGPGTEAFF. The CDR3 bases are TGTGCCAGCAGCTTAGTGGCCGGTCCAGGCACTGAAGCTTTCTTT.